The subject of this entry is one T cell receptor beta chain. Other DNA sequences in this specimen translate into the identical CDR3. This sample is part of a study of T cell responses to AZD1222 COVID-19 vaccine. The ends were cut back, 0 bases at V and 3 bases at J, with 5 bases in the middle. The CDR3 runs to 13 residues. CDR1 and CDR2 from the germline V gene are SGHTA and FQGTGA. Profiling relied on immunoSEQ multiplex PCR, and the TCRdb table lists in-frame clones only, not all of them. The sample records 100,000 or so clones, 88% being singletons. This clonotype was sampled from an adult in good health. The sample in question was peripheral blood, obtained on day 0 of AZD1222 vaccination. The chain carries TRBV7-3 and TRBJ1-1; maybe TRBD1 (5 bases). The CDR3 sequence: CASSLTGDTEAFF. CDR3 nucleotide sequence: TGTGCCAGCAGCTTAACGGGGGACACTGAAGCTTTCTTT.